These T cell receptor beta chains were read from a single sample in a study of identical twins. TCRdb itself ran the 5' RACE reads through MiXCR, one entry per CDR3 protein. The sample has roughly 1.6 million distinct CDR3 sequences, less than 40% seen once. Sequenced input: cord blood. These receptor sequences come from a newborn girl in good health. CDR3s include the opening cysteine and the closing phenylalanine or tryptophan. D genes are given only for firm matches. The size of a clone is reported for some rows only, either as once, few or many, or as a class for expanded clones.

abundance	v_gene	d_gene	j_gene	CDR3aa	CDR3nt
-	TRBV20-1	-	TRBJ1-4	CSAETAHNERLFF	TGCAGTGCTGAGACTGCTCATAATGAAAGACTGTTTTTT
few	TRBV10-1	TRBD2	TRBJ2-3	CASRTGTSGTDTQYF	TGCGCCAGCAGAACCGGGACTAGCGGCACAGATACGCAGTATTTT
many	TRBV29-1	-	TRBJ2-1	CSLGTRGPAYNEQFF	TGCAGCTTGGGAACGCGGGGGCCGGCCTACAATGAGCAGTTCTTC
-	TRBV13	-	TRBJ1-1	CARSHPRERAEAFF	TGTGCCAGATCCCACCCCAGGGAACGCGCTGAAGCTTTCTTT
-	TRBV20-1	TRBD2	TRBJ2-3	CSVRAGGPKDTQYF	TGCAGTGTTCGAGCGGGAGGGCCTAAAGATACGCAGTATTTT
-	TRBV5-1	-	TRBJ1-4	CASSLRLGPNEKLFF	TGCGCCAGCAGCCTCCGCCTGGGTCCTAATGAAAAACTGTTTTTT
few	TRBV6-1	-	TRBJ2-7	CASSERDLLNYEQYF	TGTGCCAGCAGTGAACGCGATTTACTGAACTACGAGCAGTACTTC
few	TRBV27	TRBD2	TRBJ2-1	CASRPGLGINEQFF	TGTGCCAGCAGGCCGGGACTAGGGATCAATGAGCAGTTCTTC
-	TRBV7-9	-	TRBJ2-3	CASSFHRTGLTDTQYF	TGTGCCAGCAGCTTCCACCGGACGGGCCTCACAGATACGCAGTATTTT
many	TRBV29-1	TRBD2	TRBJ2-3	CSVPGSGGDVTDTQYF	TGCAGCGTACCGGGTAGCGGGGGAGACGTCACAGATACGCAGTATTTT
few	TRBV7-7	-	TRBJ2-6	CASSPSGANVPTF	TGTGCTAGCAGCCCCTCTGGGGCCAACGTCCCGACTTTC
-	TRBV30	TRBD2	TRBJ2-5	CAWSVIRGGISGEQYF	TGTGCCTGGAGTGTTATACGGGGAGGGATTTCGGGAGAGCAGTACTTC
-	TRBV25-1	-	TRBJ2-1	CASSESVTQFF	TGTGCCAGCAGTGAATCCGTGACCCAGTTCTTC
few	TRBV6-5	TRBD2	TRBJ2-5	CASRPLAGVGETQYF	TGTGCCAGCAGACCCCTAGCGGGAGTTGGGGAGACCCAGTACTTC
-	TRBV4-2	-	TRBJ1-1	CASSQAPGRGITEAFF	TGTGCCAGCAGCCAAGCCCCGGGACGAGGGATCACTGAAGCTTTCTTT
-	TRBV20-1	-	TRBJ1-2	CSASLTEGYTF	TGCAGTGCTAGTCTGACGGAAGGCTACACCTTC
-	TRBV5-1	-	TRBJ2-2	CASSLSGTHTGELFF	TGCGCCAGCAGCTTATCCGGGACTCACACCGGGGAGCTGTTTTTT
few	TRBV28	TRBD2	TRBJ2-3	CASSLYAGGPDTQYF	TGTGCCAGCAGTTTATACGCGGGAGGCCCCGATACGCAGTATTTT
few	TRBV20-1	TRBD1	TRBJ1-5	CSAADRGSGQPQHF	TGCAGTGCCGCAGACAGGGGGTCAGGTCAGCCCCAGCATTTT
few	TRBV2	TRBD2	TRBJ2-1	CASSPDGRVNNEQFF	TGTGCCAGCAGTCCCGATGGGAGGGTCAACAATGAGCAGTTCTTC